The 27 T cell receptor beta chains below all came from one sample that was sequenced in a study of early T cells in non-severe SARS-CoV-2 infection. TCRdb independently ran MiXCR on the 5' RACE reads; one entry per CDR3 protein. The table lists some 96,000 distinct CDR3 sequences, 14% to 15% of them singletons. Input material: whole blood. These receptors were collected from an adult who was a healthcare worker with PCR-confirmed SARS-CoV-2 infection or an uninfected control (not recorded which).

This clonotype was recorded at least ten times. The CDR3 loop is CSAGTGAEAFF. For the CDR3, the DNA is TGCAGCGCAGGGACAGGGGCCGAAGCTTTCTTT. The V and J genes are TRBV29-1 and TRBJ1-1; 10 nucleotides agree with TRBD1. V lost 7 bases and J lost 8; bases outside the gene matches: 4. This CDR3 spans 11 amino acids. Germline-derived CDR1 and CDR2 are SQVTM and ANQGSEA.

The sample holds a few counts of this clonotype. This sequence joins TRBV28 and TRBJ2-7; D perhaps matches TRBD2 (5 bases). There are 12 residues in the CDR3. V lost 4 bases and J 9 bases, leaving 13 bases between the germline ends. Germline V gives CDR1 MDHEN, CDR2 SYDVKM. CDR3 sequence reads: CASSSNPEGQYF. In DNA form, the CDR3 reads TGTGCCAGCAGTTCTAACCCCGAGGGGCAGTACTTC. Full variable domain (rest looked up from reference TRBV28 and TRBJ2-7): DVKVTQSSRYLVKRTGEKVFLECVQDMDHENMFWYRQDPGLGLRLIYFSYDVKMKEKGDIPEGYSVSREKKERFSLILESASTNQTSMYLCASSSNPEGQYFGPGTRLTVT.

The V call is TRBV4-2, the J call TRBJ2-1, with D unresolved. Germline V CDR1 and CDR2: LGHNA, YNFKEQ. The ends were cut back, 0 bases at V and 9 bases at J, with 6 bases in the middle. This CDR3 has 12 residues. CDR3 loop: CASSQEGSEQFF. In DNA, the CDR3 is TGTGCCAGCAGCCAAGAGGGCAGTGAGCAGTTCTTC.

This clonotype was observed a few times. This sequence joins TRBV4-2 and TRBJ2-7; D is ambiguous. V was clipped by 0 bases and J by 7 bases, with 13 bases between them. The CDR3 extends over 14 amino acids. Looked up from germline, CDR1 is LGHNA and CDR2 is YNFKEQ. DNA for the CDR3: TGTGCCAGCAGCCAAGATTGGCCCCCGGAAGAGCAGTACTTC. Its translation: CASSQDWPPEEQYF.

V gene TRBV12-3 or TRBV12-4 combines with J gene TRBJ1-2, with D possibly matching TRBD1 (5 bases). The CDR3 consists of 14 residues. The ends were cut back, 10 bases at V and 0 bases at J, with 15 bases in the middle. CDR3 sequence (DNA): TGTGCCACTTCCCTAGACAGCGCTAACTATGGCTACACCTTC. Residues: CATSLDSANYGYTF.

This clonotype was seen more than once but under ten times. The CDR3 bases are TGTGCCAGCTCCACACAGGGTTCTGGGGCCAACGTCCTGACTTTC. It translates to CASSTQGSGANVLTF. The chain links TRBV18 to TRBJ2-6, with TRBD1 as a possible D gene (6 bases). The CDR3 has 15 residues. V was clipped by 6 bases and J by 1 base, with 10 bases between them. In germline, CDR1 is KGHSH, CDR2 LQKENI. Looking up the rest from reference TRBV18 and TRBJ2-6 gives the full variable domain: NAGVMQNPRHLVRRRGQEARLRCSPMKGHSHVYWYRQLPEEGLKFMVYLQKENIIDESGMPKERFSAEFPKEGPSILRIQQVVRGDSAAYFCASSTQGSGANVLTFGAGSRLTVL.

This chain uses TRBV6-6 with TRBJ1-5; D perhaps matches TRBD1 (5 bases). V was shortened by 7 bases and J by 5 bases, with 9 bases between the two germline ends. Germline loops: CDR1 MNHNY, CDR2 SVGAGI (reference sequence). The CDR3 length is 12 residues. The CDR3 sequence is CASTAGYQPQHF. CDR3 in DNA: TGTGCCAGCACCGCAGGGTATCAGCCCCAGCATTTT.

In this sample, this clonotype turned up a few times. This chain uses TRBV12-3 or TRBV12-4 with TRBJ2-2; 10 bases line up with TRBD1. J lost 4 bases, V lost 4 bases, and 6 bases had no gene match. This CDR3 has 16 residues. CDR3 protein: CASSSYGTGATGELFF. The CDR3 nucleotides read TGTGCCAGCAGTTCCTACGGGACAGGGGCCACCGGGGAGCTGTTTTTT.

This clonotype showed up just a few times. The J gene is TRBJ2-2, the V gene TRBV7-9, with D possibly matching TRBD2 (6 bases). Trimming pared 5 bases from V and 7 bases from J, leaving 17 bases between. In germline, CDR1 is SEHNR, CDR2 FQNEAQ (reference sequence). The CDR3 runs 15 residues. CDR3 in amino acids: CASSRTGGLIGELFF. CDR3 sequence (DNA): TGTGCCAGCAGCCGTACCGGGGGATTGATCGGGGAGCTGTTTTTT.

A few counts support this clonotype. This sequence joins TRBV3-1 and TRBJ2-2; D unclear. The CDR3 has 12 amino acids. Germline loops: CDR1 LGHDT, CDR2 YNNKEL (reference sequence). Trimming stripped 4 bases from V and 4 bases from J, with 4 bases between. The CDR3 DNA reads TGTGCCAGCAGCCCAGTCACCGGGGAGCTGTTTTTT. This codes for CASSPVTGELFF.

This clonotype was detected only a few times. This sequence joins TRBV12-3 or TRBV12-4 and TRBJ2-7; D is perhaps TRBD1 or TRBD2 (5 bases each). Between the trimmed V and J ends, which lost 6 bases and 3 bases, there was a span of 18 bases. This CDR3 comprises 15 residues. CDR3 protein: CASSPSGLGFYEQYF. For the CDR3, the DNA is TGTGCCAGCAGCCCCTCGGGGCTGGGATTCTACGAGCAGTACTTC.

This clonotype turned up a few times. This chain uses TRBV6-5 with TRBJ2-2; D not resolved. The CDR3 extends over 15 amino acids. Germline CDR1 reads MNHEY; CDR2 reads SVGAGI. V dropped 2 bases and J dropped 3 bases, with 10 bases sitting between them. The CDR3 DNA sequence: TGTGCCAGCAGTTACAGGAATGGAGACACCGGGGAGCTGTTTTTT. This sequence encodes CASSYRNGDTGELFF.

There are many counts of this clonotype. V gene TRBV7-6 combines with J gene TRBJ2-7; D is undetermined. Germline CDR1 is SGHVS and CDR2 is FNYEAQ. V was pared by 5 bases and J by 0 bases, with 11 bases between. The CDR3 loop spans 14 amino acids. CDR3 coding DNA: TGTGCCAGCAGCCCGACTGATAGCTCCTACGAGCAGTACTTC. Its translation: CASSPTDSSYEQYF. The full variable domain, in which reference TRBV7-6 and TRBJ2-7 provide the parts outside the CDR3, is GAGVSQSPRYKVTKRGQDVALRCDPISGHVSLYWYRQALGQGPEFLTYFNYEAQQDKSGLPNDRFSAERPEGSISTLTIQRTEQRDSAMYRCASSPTDSSYEQYFGPGTRLTVT.

This clonotype was picked up many times. The V gene is TRBV20-1, the J gene TRBJ2-5; 7 bases agree with TRBD2. This CDR3 region has 14 residues. CDR1 is DFQATT, CDR2 SNEGSKA, per germline (reference sequence). V lost 4 bases and J lost 4; bases outside the gene matches: 9. The CDR3 DNA is TGCAGTGCTACCGGGGGAGCGGGACGAGAGACCCAGTACTTC. This sequence encodes CSATGGAGRETQYF.

This chain connects TRBV11-1 to TRBJ2-7, with D uncertain. V lost 0 bases and J 2 bases, leaving 11 bases between the germline ends. From germline, CDR1 is SGHAT and CDR2 FQDESV (reference sequence). This CDR3 region has 15 residues. The CDR3 region is CASSLALSATYEQYF. CDR3 sequence (DNA): TGTGCCAGCAGCTTAGCGCTCAGCGCTACCTACGAGCAGTACTTC.

This clonotype was picked up many times. The gene calls are TRBV6-4 and TRBJ2-1; 13 nucleotides line up with TRBD2. The trim removed 10 bases at V and 8 bases at J, leaving 11 bases unmatched. The CDR3 is 15 amino acids. Looked up from germline, CDR1 is MRHNA and CDR2 is SNTAGT. As DNA, the CDR3 is TGTGCCACCGCGACCGGGACTAGCGGGACCGATGAGCAGTTCTTC. It yields the protein CATATGTSGTDEQFF.

This clonotype was seen ten or more times. The CDR3 DNA sequence: TGTGCCAGCAGCCAAGGTCGGGGAGGTGAGCAGTTCTTC. Protein sequence: CASSQGRGGEQFF. The chain carries TRBV3-1 and TRBJ2-1, with TRBD2 as a possible D gene (6 bases). Germline lookup yields CDR1 LGHDT and CDR2 YNNKEL (reference sequence). This CDR3 has 13 amino acids. Trimming stripped 1 base from V and 9 bases from J, with 10 bases between.

The chain recombines TRBV7-6 with TRBJ2-3, with 7 bases lining up with TRBD1. In germline, CDR1 is SGHVS, CDR2 FNYEAQ. The V and J ends lost 7 bases and 2 bases, in that order; junction bases with no gene match: 6. The CDR3 extends over 14 amino acids. The CDR3: CASNRQGVTDTQYF. The CDR3 region has the DNA TGTGCCAGCAACAGACAGGGAGTCACAGATACGCAGTATTTT.

This clonotype was counted a few times. V and J are TRBV6-2 or TRBV6-3 and TRBJ1-1, with D hard to call. Trimming shortened V by 3 bases and J by 6 bases, and 11 bases separated the two germline ends. The length of the CDR3 is 13 residues. From germline, CDR1 is MNHEY and CDR2 SVGEGT. The CDR3: CASSYHRTPEAFF. In nucleotides, the CDR3 is TGTGCCAGCAGTTATCACCGGACCCCTGAAGCTTTCTTT.

The sample holds many counts of this clonotype. J is TRBJ1-1 and V is TRBV6-2 or TRBV6-3; the D is unclear. The CDR3 is made up of 16 amino acids. Germline assignment: CDR1 MNHEY and CDR2 SVGEGT. With 0 bases removed from V and 3 bases from J, the gap between germline ends came to 14 bases. CDR3 sequence: CASSYSPVFRDTEAFF. DNA of the CDR3: TGTGCCAGCAGTTACTCCCCGGTTTTCAGAGACACTGAAGCTTTCTTT.

The J gene is TRBJ2-2, the V gene TRBV6-6; possible D gene TRBD2, 6 bases. V lost 7 bases to trimming and J lost 4 bases, with 13 bases between them. Per germline, CDR1 MNHNY and CDR2 SVGAGI (reference sequence). There are 14 residues in the CDR3. The CDR3 DNA reads TGTGCCAGCATCAATGGGGGGTCCACCGGGGAGCTGTTTTTT. Protein: CASINGGSTGELFF.

This clonotype appeared a few times. The CDR3 region has the DNA TGTGCCAGCAGTTTAACCGGGAATAATTCACCCCTCCACTTT. This translates into CASSLTGNNSPLHF. The chain has TRBV28 and TRBJ1-6; D gene unclear. The CDR3 has 14 amino acids. Germline CDR1 is MDHEN and CDR2 is SYDVKM. V was clipped by 2 bases and J by 5 bases, with 7 bases between them.

This chain uses TRBV5-1 with TRBJ2-6, with D possibly matching TRBD1 (6 bases). Germline CDR1 reads SGHRS; CDR2 reads YFSETQ. The CDR3 runs to 17 residues. Trimming removed 1 base from V and 4 bases from J, with 15 bases in between. The CDR3 region has the DNA TGCGCCAGCAGCTTGATTCCAGGGGCGCTCGGGGCCAACGTCCTGACTTTC. As protein: CASSLIPGALGANVLTF. The whole variable domain, remainder taken from reference TRBV5-1 and TRBJ2-6, is KAGVTQTPRYLIKTRGQQVTLSCSPISGHRSVSWYQQTPGQGLQFLFEYFSETQRNKGNFPGRFSGRQFSNSRSEMNVSTLELGDSALYLCASSLIPGALGANVLTFGAGSRLTVL.

This clonotype was recorded at least ten times. This chain links TRBV20-1 with TRBJ2-6; 9 bases map to TRBD2. CDR3 size: 19 residues. With 1 base clipped from V and 0 bases from J, the junction kept 10 bases outside the gene matches. CDR1 and CDR2 from the germline V gene are DFQATT and SNEGSKA (reference sequence). CDR3 nucleotide sequence: TGCAGTGCTAGAGTACGTGGTAGCGGGGGAAGCTCTGGGGCCAACGTCCTGACTTTC. Its translation: CSARVRGSGGSSGANVLTF.

This clonotype was counted a few times. This chain joins TRBV6-6 and TRBJ2-7; 11 nucleotides match TRBD2. J was trimmed by 2 bases and V by 7 bases; bases with no gene match: 4. The germline gives CDR1 MNHNY, CDR2 SVGAGI (reference sequence). This CDR3 contains 14 residues. The CDR3 spells CASTLAGGTYEQYF. In DNA form, the CDR3 reads TGTGCCAGCACCCTAGCGGGAGGAACCTACGAGCAGTACTTC.

In its sample, this clonotype was seen a few times. V and J are TRBV28 and TRBJ2-7; unclear D gene. V was cut by 5 bases and J by 4 bases, with 9 bases left in between. From germline, CDR1 is MDHEN and CDR2 SYDVKM. The CDR3 contains 12 residues. Here the CDR3 DNA reads TGTGCCAGCAGTCCCAGAGTTTACGAGCAGTACTTC. As protein: CASSPRVYEQYF.

In its sample, this clonotype was seen many times. The chain has TRBV20-1 and TRBJ1-5; 9 bases are shared with TRBD1. CDR3 length: 15 residues. The ends lost 4 bases at V and 7 bases at J; junction bases unmatched: 11. Germline V CDR1 and CDR2: DFQATT, SNEGSKA (reference sequence). CDR3: CSAMPGGQGIQPQHF. The CDR3 bases are TGCAGTGCTATGCCCGGCGGACAGGGGATCCAGCCCCAGCATTTT.